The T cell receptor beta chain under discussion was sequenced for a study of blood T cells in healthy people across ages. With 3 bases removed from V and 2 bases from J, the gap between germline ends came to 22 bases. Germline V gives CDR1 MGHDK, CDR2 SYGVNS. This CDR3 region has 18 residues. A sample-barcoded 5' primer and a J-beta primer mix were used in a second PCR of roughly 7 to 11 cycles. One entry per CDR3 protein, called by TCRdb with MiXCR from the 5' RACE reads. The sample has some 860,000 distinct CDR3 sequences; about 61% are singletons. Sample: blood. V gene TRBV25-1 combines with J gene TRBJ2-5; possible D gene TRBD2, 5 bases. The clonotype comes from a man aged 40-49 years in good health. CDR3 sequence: CASSEDKTARGGQETQYF. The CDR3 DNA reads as TGTGCCAGCAGTGAGGATAAAACGGCCAGAGGAGGTCAAGAGACCCAGTACTTC.